The 3 T cell receptor beta chains in this list originate from one sample, sequenced in a study of T cells in Graves' hyperthyroidism and ophthalmopathy. From RNA transcripts, TCR beta CDR3 regions were amplified. RT-PCR in the first round (using the HTBI primer set) targeted the TCR CDR3. TCRdb reprocessed the multiplex PCR reads via MiXCR and lists one record per CDR3 protein. The sample has over 700,000 distinct CDR3 sequences, roughly a third seen once. Sequenced input: blood. Receptor source: a woman aged 40 to 50 with Graves' hyperthyroidism.

This clonotype was seen repeatedly, ten times or more. CDR3 coding DNA: TGCAGTGCTAGAGTTGCCAGGGGCTATGGCTACACCTTC. It translates to CSARVARGYGYTF. The V gene is TRBV20-1, the J gene TRBJ1-2, with a weak D call TRBD1 (6 bases). Germline V gene sequence: CDR1 DFQATT, CDR2 SNEGSKA (reference sequence). V dropped 1 base and J dropped 4 bases, with 10 bases sitting between them. CDR3 length: 13 amino acids.

The table lists this clonotype with many counts. In nucleotides, the CDR3 is TGTGCCAGCGAAATTTCGGGACAGGGGGCTTCTGGCTACACCTTC. This codes for CASEISGQGASGYTF. This chain connects TRBV13 to TRBJ1-2; 12 positions match TRBD1. The CDR3 length is 15 residues. Germline-derived CDR1 and CDR2 are PRHDT and FYEKMQ (reference sequence). The J segment lost 7 bases and the V segment lost 8 bases, leaving 11 bases of the junction unmatched.

This clonotype was detected many times. The chain is built from TRBV5-1 and TRBJ1-5; D not resolved. The V and J ends lost 1 base and 5 bases respectively, with 10 bases between them. Germline CDR1 SGHRS, CDR2 YFSETQ. This CDR3 has 14 residues. The CDR3 nucleotides read TGCGCCAGCAGCTTGCGGCCGTTCGATCAGCCCCAGCATTTT. As protein: CASSLRPFDQPQHF.